This T cell receptor beta chain was identified during a study of shared clonotypes between healthy human individuals (TCRdb year 2020). For the study in its entirety: The cohort included three men and a couple of women between 18 and 49 years of age. For each donor, three plates each were used for CD4 naive and CD4 memory, two plates were used for CD8 naive, and one plate was used for CD8 memory. The study deeply sequenced blood TCR repertoires of about 5 healthy adults to estimate repertoire size and the extent of clonotype sharing between individuals. To increase sequencing depth and limit assay-specific biases, TCR repertoire library preparation and sequencing were carried out by different laboratories using diverse techniques. Between about 0.85 and 10 billion PBMCs per donor were obtained by leukapheresis.

TCR CDR3 regions were amplified from genomic DNA by multiplex PCR using the deep immunoSEQ assay. Genomic DNA extracted from each cell subset was distributed evenly over all wells of several immunoSEQ 96-well plates, and each plate served as one replicate. Each replicate PCR for sorted subsets received approximately 220 ng genomic DNA, equal to about 29,000 T cell genomes. The purified libraries were quantified using a Qubit 3.0 fluorometer, sized with a Bioanalyzer 2100, and then quantified again using the KAPA Library Quantification kit. Every immunoSEQ 96-well plate was sequenced on a dedicated single-read 150-cycle Illumina NextSeq 550 flow cell. The original methods were these. Because the immunoSEQ output included only junctional sequences and no quality scores, the filtering could not be the same as the filtering used for full-length reads. To assign V/J genes and CDR3, sequences were annotated using PyIR, a Python wrapper for IgBLAST v1.9, with IMGT germline references. Reads were removed for weak V/J assignments (E-value above 1e-6), missing CDR3, stop codons, out-of-frame junctions, or ambiguous translated residues. V3J clonotypes were defined as sequences sharing the same inferred V gene, J gene, and CDR3 amino acid sequence. To compute the percentage overlap between repertoires, the number of shared unique clonotypes was divided by the size of the smaller repertoire. Richness of each repertoire was evaluated using RTK rarefaction, the Chao1 estimator, and Recon v2.1 estimates of unobserved clonotypes. OLGA was used to compute generation probabilities for all TCRbeta clonotypes that the gDNA method yielded from a few donors. The clones in this table, taken by TCRdb from immuneACCESS, are in-frame only. Not every clone is retained; where verified, under half of the shortfall comes from an unresolved V gene, and the cause of the rest is unknown. The DNA gave D and trimming, while V, J and clone size come from that table. This sample comprises some 700,000 clones, about 92% of them detected only once. The ten top clones hold approximately 35% of the sample.

As regards this clone: Its recognized antigen is unknown. It has no much larger one-base neighbor in the sample; base qualities were not kept.

The paper's findings and limits, for the study overall: Sampling was restricted to blood, and TCR repertoires in tissues likely differ from the TCR repertoires found in blood. The small number of donors limited the genetic and exposure-history diversity represented. Based on pairwise subsampling, the degree of clonotype sharing among donors was expected to be affected by sequencing depth. Compared with non-shared clonotypes, the clonotypes found in all four sorted-subset donors had higher generation probabilities. Naive subsets generally had larger estimated clonotype richness than memory subsets did. Across four donors, approximately 4.9% of naive CD4, around 3.5% of naive CD8, roughly 2.3% of memory CD4, and around 0.4% of memory CD8 clonotypes were shared. Rarefaction of sorted-subset datasets indicated incomplete sequencing despite the large sequencing depth.

V drops 5 bases and J drops 0 bases, leaving 14 bases in between. As encoded in the germline V gene (reference sequence), CDR1 is GTSNPN while CDR2 is SVGIG. Including the terminal cysteine and phenylalanine, the CDR3 comprises 15 residues. Just the 45-base CDR3 DNA is kept, in frame starting at base 1. Healthy HIV-negative adults with no recently reported acute infections or vaccinations were included as donors. Every donor was a Caucasian adult residing in Nashville, Tennessee, USA. CD8 memory samples consisted of magnetically selected CD45RO+ cells combined with CCR7-negative CD45RA+ effector memory (TemRA) cells. Blood was collected by leukapheresis, and PBMCs were isolated by Ficoll-Histopaque density gradient centrifugation and then cryopreserved in liquid nitrogen vapor phase. Analytical flow cytometry was used to check the purity and quantity of each magnetically sorted T cell population. Genomic DNA was isolated from each sorted fraction and quantified by UV absorbance on a Nanodrop 2000c.

Material: memory CD8+ T cells from PBMCs. The cell subset or site label on this specimen signifies: CD45RO+ cells pooled with CCR7-negative TemRA cells. This clonotype was obtained from a man aged 18 to 35 in good health. Some clones in this sample may be carry-over from other donors' samples. The sequence joins TRBV30 to TRBJ1-5; possibly the D gene is TRBD1, per 5 matching bases. The CDR3 amino acid sequence is: CAWGALENSNQPQHF. The DNA sequence is given as TGTGCCTGGGGGGCGTTGGAAAATAGCAATCAGCCCCAGCATTTT.